These T cell receptor beta chains were read from a single sample in a study of blood T cell repertoires in COVID-19. Profiling relied on immunoSEQ multiplex PCR, and the TCRdb table lists in-frame clones only, not all of them. The top ten hold approximately 1.3% of the sample, which has 350,000 to 450,000 clones, more than 70% seen once. The specimen was PBMCs or T cells enriched from blood (not recorded which). The receptors come from a woman aged 18-35 years who had been exposed to COVID-19. Each CDR3 is given with its conserved first and last residue. The order of the fields is CDR3 length, D gene, V gene, clone size, J gene, CDR3 DNA, CDR3 protein. A D gene is named only where the DNA matches it firmly. For some rows the clone size is stated as once, few or many, or as a class when expanded; others skip it.

15,TRBD2,TRBV6-5,NA,TRBJ2-3,TGTGCCAGCAGTTATGGGGGGGGAGGGCCAGATACGCAGTATTTT,CASSYGGGGPDTQYF
13,NA,TRBV5-4,NA,TRBJ1-5,TGTGCCAGCAGCGCAGGACAGAATCAGCCCCAGCATTTT,CASSAGQNQPQHF
16,NA,TRBV28,NA,TRBJ2-7,TGTGCCAGCCGTGAAACCCCGGGACAAGGATACAACGAGCAGTACTTC,CASRETPGQGYNEQYF
14,NA,TRBV7-9,NA,TRBJ2-1,TGTGCCAGCAGTACGGGTAGCTCCTACAATGAGCAGTTCTTC,CASSTGSSYNEQFF
13,NA,TRBV7-9,NA,TRBJ1-6,TGTGCCAGCAGCTTAAGGGAGGATTCACCCCTCCACTTT,CASSLREDSPLHF
14,NA,TRBV5-1,NA,TRBJ1-5,TGCGCCAGCAGCTTGTGGGGGACTCCAGGGCCCCAGCATTTT,CASSLWGTPGPQHF
16,TRBD2,TRBV18,NA,TRBJ2-2,TGTGCCAGCGCCGGGACTAGCGGGAGTCTAGTCGGGGAGCTGTTTTTT,CASAGTSGSLVGELFF
19,NA,TRBV5-1,once,TRBJ1-4,TGCGCCAGCAGCTTGACTTTTACGGCGGGGGGCCGCCGGCATGAAAAACTGTTTTTT,CASSLTFTAGGRRHEKLFF
15,TRBD1,TRBV15,NA,TRBJ1-1,TGTGCCACCAGCGGCGGACAGGGAAAGAACACTGAAGCTTTCTTT,CATSGGQGKNTEAFF
16,TRBD2,TRBV27,NA,TRBJ2-5,TGTGCCAGCAGTGGGCTTGCCGGGAGGTTTCTAGAGACCCAGTACTTC,CASSGLAGRFLETQYF
14,TRBD2,TRBV19,NA,TRBJ2-3,TGTGCCAGTAGTATTTATAGCGGGATTGATACGCAGTATTTT,CASSIYSGIDTQYF
15,NA,TRBV6-5,NA,TRBJ1-1,TGTGCCAGCTTAGCGCGTGGACCGCCGGGAACTGAAGCTTTCTTT,CASLARGPPGTEAFF
13,NA,TRBV11-3,NA,TRBJ2-1,TGTGCCAGCAGCCCCACTATCGACAATGAGCAGTTCTTC,CASSPTIDNEQFF
15,NA,TRBV27,NA,TRBJ2-7,TGTGCCAGCGGAATGTTGGGGGCAAGTGGCTACGAGCAGTACTTC,CASGMLGASGYEQYF
15,NA,TRBV18,NA,TRBJ2-1,TGTGCCAGCTCACCAGCCCTGAGCTCCTACAATGAGCAGTTCTTC,CASSPALSSYNEQFF
14,NA,TRBV7-2,NA,TRBJ2-7,TGTGCCAGCAGCTTACGGCAGGGGTGGTACGAGCAGTACTTC,CASSLRQGWYEQYF
16,TRBD2,TRBV3-1/TRBV3-2,NA,TRBJ2-6,TGTGCCAGCAGCCCCTGGGGGGGCTCTGGGGCCAACGTCCTGACTTTC,CASSPWGGSGANVLTF
15,NA,TRBV13,NA,TRBJ2-5,TGTGCCAGCAGCCAGACAGCCTTGTACCAAGAGACCCAGTACTTC,CASSQTALYQETQYF
15,TRBD1,TRBV3-1/TRBV3-2,NA,TRBJ1-6,TGTGCCAGCAGACAGGACAGGGCCTATAATTCACCCCTCCACTTT,CASRQDRAYNSPLHF
12,NA,TRBV27,NA,TRBJ2-5,TGTGCCAGCAGTATAATCCAAGAGACCCAGTACTTC,CASSIIQETQYF
12,NA,TRBV5-8,NA,TRBJ1-2,TGTGCCAGCAGCCCCTGGGCAGATGGCTACACCTTC,CASSPWADGYTF
12,NA,TRBV19,NA,TRBJ2-1,TGTGCCAGTAGTCCGAGGTACAATGAGCAGTTCTTC,CASSPRYNEQFF
16,TRBD2,TRBV24-1,NA,TRBJ2-1,TGTGCCACCAGTGATCCTAGCGGTTGGTCCTACAATGAGCAGTTCTTC,CATSDPSGWSYNEQFF
11,NA,TRBV11-2,few,TRBJ2-7,TGTGCCAGCAGCTTAAGTAGCGAGCAGTACTTC,CASSLSSEQYF
16,TRBD1,TRBV6-5,NA,TRBJ1-6,TGTGCCAGCAGTTCCCCCGGACAGGGGAGTAATTCACCCCTCCACTTT,CASSSPGQGSNSPLHF
15,NA,TRBV5-4,NA,TRBJ2-7,TGTGCCAGCAGCTTGGGTACAGCTAACCCCTACGAGCAGTACTTC,CASSLGTANPYEQYF
16,NA,TRBV4-2,NA,TRBJ2-7,TGTGCCAGCAGCCAGGACCTCGTCGGGGGAAACAACGAGCAGTACTTC,CASSQDLVGGNNEQYF
15,NA,TRBV27,once,TRBJ2-3,TGTGCCAGCAGTATGACTAGTATAGGCACAGATACGCAGTATTTT,CASSMTSIGTDTQYF
14,TRBD1,TRBV19,NA,TRBJ1-5,TGTGCCAGTACGGACAGGGCTTTCAATCAGCCCCAGCATTTT,CASTDRAFNQPQHF
15,NA,TRBV18,NA,TRBJ1-4,TGTGCCAGCTCACCACCCCAGGGAATGGATGAAAAACTGTTTTTT,CASSPPQGMDEKLFF
13,TRBD2,TRBV28,once,TRBJ2-1,TGTGCCACCGGGACTAGCGGAAACAATGAGCAGTTCTTC,CATGTSGNNEQFF
17,TRBD2,TRBV23-1,NA,TRBJ2-5,TGCGCCAGCAGTCCTCCGAGGCGGGGGGACACTGAAGAGACCCAGTACTTC,CASSPPRRGDTEETQYF
14,TRBD1,TRBV19,NA,TRBJ2-7,TGTGCCAGTAGTTATTCGGGACAGAACTACGAGCAGTACTTC,CASSYSGQNYEQYF
13,NA,TRBV27,NA,TRBJ2-2,TGTGCCAGCAGCTTAGGCGGGGACGGGGAGCTGTTTTTT,CASSLGGDGELFF
14,NA,TRBV5-1,NA,TRBJ1-1,TGCGCCAGCAGGTCTCTAGACGGGGGGACTGAAGCTTTCTTT,CASRSLDGGTEAFF
17,NA,TRBV7-2,NA,TRBJ2-1,TGTGCCAGCAGCTTAGCCCAACGACTAACTAGGAACAATGAGCAGTTCTTC,CASSLAQRLTRNNEQFF
14,NA,TRBV28,NA,TRBJ1-1,TGTGCCAGCAGAGGGACCGGACAGCTCACTGAAGCTTTCTTT,CASRGTGQLTEAFF
15,TRBD2,TRBV12-5,NA,TRBJ2-1,TGTGCTAGTGGTACAGTAGCGGGAGCCTACAATGAGCAGTTCTTC,CASGTVAGAYNEQFF
16,NA,TRBV18,NA,TRBJ2-3,TGTGCCAGCTCACCAGTGTCCACCTCACAGGCAGATACGCAGTATTTT,CASSPVSTSQADTQYF
17,TRBD1,TRBV18,NA,TRBJ1-6,TGTGCCAGCTCACTATACCGGGACAGGAAGGGCAATTCACCCCTCCACTTT,CASSLYRDRKGNSPLHF
14,TRBD1,TRBV4-3,NA,TRBJ1-1,TGCGCCAGCAGCCACGGGACAGGGGGCTCTGAAGCTTTCTTT,CASSHGTGGSEAFF
13,NA,TRBV28,NA,TRBJ1-2,TGTGCCAGCAGTGAGTTGGAGAACTATGGCTACACCTTC,CASSELENYGYTF
14,TRBD1,TRBV24-1,NA,TRBJ1-5,TGTGCCACCAGTGATGAGACAGGGATCCAGCCCCAGCATTTT,CATSDETGIQPQHF
15,TRBD1,TRBV6-5,NA,TRBJ1-5,TGTGCCAGCAGTCGGGACAGGGGCGAAAATCAGCCCCAGCATTTT,CASSRDRGENQPQHF
20,NA,TRBV1,once,TRBJ1-2,TGCACCAGCAGCCATGACCTCGGGGAGGGGAAGAGGGGCCTCGGGAAGGGCTACACCTTC,CTSSHDLGEGKRGLGKGYTF
14,NA,TRBV3-1/TRBV3-2,NA,TRBJ2-7,TGTGCCAGCAGTAAGGGAGGAGGATCCTACGAGCAGTACTTC,CASSKGGGSYEQYF
12,NA,TRBV6-5,few,TRBJ1-1,TGTGCCAGCGAAACAGCTAACACTGAAGCTTTCTTT,CASETANTEAFF
15,NA,TRBV24-1,once,TRBJ2-1,TGTGCCACCAGTGATTATTCGAGCAACAGCAATGAGCAGTTCTTC,CATSDYSSNSNEQFF
17,NA,TRBV4-2,NA,TRBJ2-2,TGTGCCAGCAGCCAAGATGGGCGGGGCGCGAACACCGGGGAGCTGTTTTTT,CASSQDGRGANTGELFF
20,TRBD2,TRBV10-3,NA,TRBJ2-1,TGTGCCATACCGAACTATACTAGCGGGAGGGCCAGAAGCTCCTACAATGAGCAGTTCTTC,CAIPNYTSGRARSSYNEQFF
12,NA,TRBV28,NA,TRBJ2-3,TGTGCCAGCAGTTCGGGCACAGATACGCAGTATTTT,CASSSGTDTQYF
15,NA,TRBV19,NA,TRBJ2-2,TGTGCCAGTAGTATAGATTCGGGTCGGGCCGGGGAGCTGTTTTTT,CASSIDSGRAGELFF
14,NA,TRBV25-1,NA,TRBJ1-2,TGTGCCAGCAGTGACCCGTCGGTAGTCTATGGCTACACCTTC,CASSDPSVVYGYTF